This T cell receptor beta chain is from a study of CD4 T cells in relation to SARS-CoV-2 and coronaviruses. About the research overall: Controls used an HIV-1 Nef peptide pool or no peptide.

This CDR3 has 12 amino acids. The V end lost 4 bases, the J end lost 3 bases, and 9 bases lay between the germline ends. The germline gives CDR1 SQVTM, CDR2 ANQGSEA. Sequencing used immunoSEQ multiplex PCR; TCRdb keeps in-frame clones, though not all of them. The table shows roughly 21,000 clones, with roughly 76% occurring only once. Remarks on this clone: Its cognate antigen is unknown.

CD4+ T cells from unexposed donors were obtained before the COVID-19 pandemic (2011-2018). The cells were cultured for under twelve days before CD4+ T cells were isolated. Testing used SARS-CoV-2 S/N and four cold-coronavirus spikes on unexposed-donor CD4+ T cells, cells permitting. PBMCs were plated at two million per well in IL-2-containing medium. This sequence originates from a human donor in good health. Sequences were obtained from CD4+ T cells from PBMCs, cultured in vitro. The rearrangement links TRBV29-1 to TRBJ1-2; D gene ambiguous. CDR3 region: CSVVGRDYGYTF. As DNA, the CDR3 is TGCAGCGTTGTGGGGAGGGACTATGGCTACACCTTC.